The 11 T cell receptor beta chains presented below share a single source sample, sequenced in a study of T cell responses to AZD1222 COVID-19 vaccine (dated by TCRdb to 2020 to 2022). The library was generated by the immunoSEQ multiplex PCR assay. What TCRdb holds here is the immuneACCESS table cut down to in-frame rearrangements. Part of the clones is not present; checked against another copy, under half of the missing clones reflect an unresolved V gene, and the others are unexplained. This sample has over 100,000 clones in its table, and roughly nine tenths of those were observed once. Clones ranked in the top ten supply 2.4% of the sample. The time point label, as the study defines it: baseline before first vaccination. This material consisted of peripheral blood, taken on day 0 of AZD1222 vaccination. All receptors derive from an adult in good health.

The rearrangement links TRBV5-4 to TRBJ2-1, with 7 bases that match TRBD2. The V gene's germline CDR1 is SGHNT and CDR2 YYREEE (reference sequence). V lost 2 bases, J lost 1 base, and 3 bases stayed unmatched. The CDR3 sequence is 15 residues long. The CDR3 nucleotides are TGTGCCAGCAGCTTAAGCGGGGTTTCCTACAATGAGCAGTTCTTC. It yields the protein CASSLSGVSYNEQFF.

The chain recombines TRBV19 with TRBJ1-2; 7 bases map to TRBD1. The CDR3 sequence is 15 residues long. V shed 5 bases, J shed 3 bases, and the junction held 9 bases outside the gene matches. Germline V lookup: CDR1 LNHDA, CDR2 SQIVND (reference sequence). CDR3: CASSLTGSGDYGYTF. DNA of the CDR3: TGTGCCAGTAGTCTGACAGGGTCTGGGGACTATGGCTACACCTTC.

This chain joins TRBV29-1 and TRBJ2-7, with 7 nucleotides matching TRBD2. The CDR3 runs to 12 residues. Germline V CDR1 and CDR2: SQVTM, ANQGSEA. J was trimmed by 7 bases and V by 7 bases; bases with no gene match: 10. Here the CDR3 reads CSAELASGEQYF. The CDR3, as DNA: TGCAGCGCCGAACTAGCGTCGGGGGAGCAGTACTTC.

The rearrangement uses TRBV19 and TRBJ1-6; 9 nucleotides align to TRBD1. The CDR3 contains 15 residues. Germline V gives CDR1 LNHDA, CDR2 SQIVND (reference sequence). Trimming removed 10 bases from V and 9 bases from J; junction bases left unmatched: 13. This chain's CDR3 is CAIPGTGRQISPLHF. As DNA, the CDR3 is TGTGCCATTCCCGGGACAGGGCGACAAATTTCACCCCTCCACTTT.

This clone was seen a single time. The genes are TRBV10-3 and TRBJ2-7, with D possibly TRBD1 on 7 matching bases. The CDR3 runs 14 residues. Germline values: CDR1 ENHRY, CDR2 SYGVKD. The ends were cut back, 4 bases at V and 5 bases at J, with 15 bases in the middle. CDR3 sequence reads: CAISGQGGLNEQYF. As DNA, the CDR3 is TGTGCCATCAGTGGACAGGGAGGTTTGAACGAGCAGTACTTC.

The J gene is TRBJ1-2, the V gene TRBV5-4; TRBD1 is a possible D gene (6 bases). The CDR3 runs 13 residues. Germline V CDR1 and CDR2: SGHNT, YYREEE (reference sequence). The ends were cut back, 0 bases at V and 7 bases at J, with 10 bases in the middle. The CDR3 is CASSLAGAGGYTF. CDR3 in DNA: TGTGCCAGCAGCTTGGCGGGGGCAGGTGGCTACACCTTC.

This clone has just one count. V gene TRBV28 combines with J gene TRBJ1-5; 7 nucleotides match TRBD1. Per germline, CDR1 MDHEN and CDR2 SYDVKM. V was pared by 6 bases and J by 2 bases, with 13 bases of the junction left unmatched. The CDR3 length is 17 residues. In nucleotides, the CDR3 is TGTGCCAGCAGACCCCGCTACAGGGGTGAGGGCAATCAGCCCCAGCATTTT. Protein product: CASRPRYRGEGNQPQHF.

This clone was counted between two and nine times. The chain has TRBV4-1 and TRBJ2-7; no definite D call. This CDR3 has 13 amino acids. The germline gives CDR1 MGHRA, CDR2 YSYEKL. The V end was cut by 2 bases, the J end by 6 bases, with 11 bases between. The CDR3 DNA sequence: TGCGCCAGCAGCCAACCCGGAGTAGTCGAGCAGTACTTC. The encoded protein is CASSQPGVVEQYF.

The CDR3 spells CAIPGVGDSPLHF. The CDR3 coding sequence is TGTGCCATCCCCGGGGTCGGGGATTCACCCCTCCACTTT. The J gene is TRBJ1-6, the V gene TRBV28; D ambiguous. V was trimmed by 10 bases and J by 8 bases, leaving 15 bases between them. From germline, CDR1 is MDHEN and CDR2 SYDVKM. The CDR3 sequence is 13 residues long. The full variable domain, with the rest looked up from reference TRBV28 and TRBJ1-6, is DVKVTQSSRYLVKRTGEKVFLECVQDMDHENMFWYRQDPGLGLRLIYFSYDVKMKEKGDIPEGYSVSREKKERFSLILESASTNQTSMYLCAIPGVGDSPLHFGNGTRLTVT.

The chain carries TRBV20-1 and TRBJ2-5; the match to TRBD1 covers 10 bases. This CDR3 comprises 11 residues. V dropped 7 bases and J dropped 4; count of bases not matched to a gene: 0. Germline V gives CDR1 DFQATT, CDR2 SNEGSKA (reference sequence). Here the CDR3 DNA reads TGCAGTGGGGACAGGGGAGAGACCCAGTACTTC. It translates to CSGDRGETQYF.

V and J are TRBV28 and TRBJ2-7; no clear D. The CDR3 totals 11 residues. CDR1 is MDHEN, CDR2 SYDVKM, per germline. Trimming left V 2 bases short and J 5 bases short, with 4 bases between. The CDR3 spells CASSLPNEQYF. For the CDR3, the DNA is TGTGCCAGCAGTTTACCCAACGAGCAGTACTTC.